The T cell receptor beta chain under discussion was sequenced for a study of blood T cell repertoires in COVID-19. Study at large: The United States, Italy and Spain were the sources of the acute and convalescent COVID-19 samples.

Original methodology: It was from reference gene primer amplification that nucleated cell counts were estimated. Measured with immunoSEQ multiplex PCR; TCRdb has only the in-frame clones, and not every one. V, J and clone size are taken as reported in that table, and D and trimming were inferred from the DNA itself. This table has about 220,000 clones, about 80% appearing once. Trimming removed 6 bases from V and 8 bases from J, with 16 bases in between. This CDR3 spans 14 amino acids. CDR1 is MDHEN and CDR2 is SYDVKM in the germline V gene. The genes are TRBV28 and TRBJ1-4, with D possibly matching TRBD1 (5 bases). What was sequenced was PBMCs or T cells enriched from blood (not recorded which). The sequence derives from a woman aged 40 to 50 with acute COVID-19. The CDR3 DNA follows: TGTGCCAGCAGCCCGGGGGACTCGGAAGAAAAACTGTTTTTT. As protein: CASSPGDSEEKLFF.